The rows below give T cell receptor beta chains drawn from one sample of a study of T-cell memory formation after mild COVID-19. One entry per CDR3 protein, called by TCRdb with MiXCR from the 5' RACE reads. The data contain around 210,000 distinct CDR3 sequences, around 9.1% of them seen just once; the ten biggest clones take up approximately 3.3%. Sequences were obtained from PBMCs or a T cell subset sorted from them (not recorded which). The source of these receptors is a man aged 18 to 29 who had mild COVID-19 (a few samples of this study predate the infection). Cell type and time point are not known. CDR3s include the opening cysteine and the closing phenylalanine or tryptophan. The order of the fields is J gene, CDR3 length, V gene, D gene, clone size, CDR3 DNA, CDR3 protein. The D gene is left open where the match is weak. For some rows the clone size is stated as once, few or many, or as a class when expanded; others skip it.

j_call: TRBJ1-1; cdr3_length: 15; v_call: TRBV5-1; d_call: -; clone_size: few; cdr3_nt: TGCGCCAGCAGCTTACAGGGTAGGGGAGACACTGAAGCTTTCTTT; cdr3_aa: CASSLQGRGDTEAFF
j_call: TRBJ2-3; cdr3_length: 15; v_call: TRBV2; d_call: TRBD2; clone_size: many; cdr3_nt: TGTGCCAGCAGTCAGCGGGGGGCCTCACTGGATACGCAGTATTTT; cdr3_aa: CASSQRGASLDTQYF
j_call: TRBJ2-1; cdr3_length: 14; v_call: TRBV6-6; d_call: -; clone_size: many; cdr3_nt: TGTGCCAGCAGTTATAGTGGGGGAGGCAATGAGCAGTTCTTC; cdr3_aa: CASSYSGGGNEQFF
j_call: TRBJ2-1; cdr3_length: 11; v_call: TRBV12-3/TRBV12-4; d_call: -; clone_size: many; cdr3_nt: TGTGCCAGCTCATTCTACAATGAGCAGTTCTTC; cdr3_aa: CASSFYNEQFF
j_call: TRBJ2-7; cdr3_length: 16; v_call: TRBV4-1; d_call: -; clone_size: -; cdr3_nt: TGCGCCAGCAGCCAAGGGGCGGCGGACGGACCATACGAGCAGTACTTC; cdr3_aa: CASSQGAADGPYEQYF
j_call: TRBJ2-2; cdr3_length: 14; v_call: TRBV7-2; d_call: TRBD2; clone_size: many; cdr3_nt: TGTGCCAGCAGCATTGGACTAGCTGCGGGGGAGCTGTTTTTT; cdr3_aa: CASSIGLAAGELFF
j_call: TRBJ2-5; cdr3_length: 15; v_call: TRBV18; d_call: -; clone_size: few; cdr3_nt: TGTGCCAGCTCACCACCGTCGACAGGACAAGAGACCCAGTACTTC; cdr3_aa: CASSPPSTGQETQYF
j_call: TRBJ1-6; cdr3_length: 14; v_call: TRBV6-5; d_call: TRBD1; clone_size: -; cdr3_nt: TGTGCCAGCAGTCAGGAGACAGGGGCGACACCCCTCCACTTT; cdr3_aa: CASSQETGATPLHF
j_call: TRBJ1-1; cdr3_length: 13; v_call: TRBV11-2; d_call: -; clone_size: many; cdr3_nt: TGTGCCAGCAGCTCATTAGGAGGGACTGAAGCTTTCTTT; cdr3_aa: CASSSLGGTEAFF
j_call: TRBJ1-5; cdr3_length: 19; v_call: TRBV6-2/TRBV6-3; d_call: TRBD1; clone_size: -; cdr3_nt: TGTGCCAGCAGTTACTCGATCGCCTCGGGACAGTCTATGTATCAGCCCCAGCATTTT; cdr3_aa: CASSYSIASGQSMYQPQHF
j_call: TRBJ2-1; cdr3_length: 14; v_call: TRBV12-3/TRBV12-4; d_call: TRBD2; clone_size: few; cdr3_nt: TGTGCCAGCAGGATAGCGGGGGGTTACAATGAGCAGTTCTTC; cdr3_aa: CASRIAGGYNEQFF
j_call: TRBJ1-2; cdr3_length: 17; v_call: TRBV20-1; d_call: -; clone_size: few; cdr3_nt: TGCAGTGCTAGAGATGGGGGACTGCCGTCAGCTCTCTCCGGCTACACCTTC; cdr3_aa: CSARDGGLPSALSGYTF
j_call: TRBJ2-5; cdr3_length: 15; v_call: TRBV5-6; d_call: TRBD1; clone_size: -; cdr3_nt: TGTGCCAGCAGCATACAGGGGCCGGGGTGGGAGACCCAGTACTTC; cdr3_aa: CASSIQGPGWETQYF
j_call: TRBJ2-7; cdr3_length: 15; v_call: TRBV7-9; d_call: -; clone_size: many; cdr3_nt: TGTGCCAGCAGCTTAGGCGGGACCCCAACCTACGAGCAGTACTTC; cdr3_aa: CASSLGGTPTYEQYF
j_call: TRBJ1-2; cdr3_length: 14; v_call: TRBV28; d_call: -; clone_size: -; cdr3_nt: TGTGCCAGCAGTCCCCGTGGGGGTTCGGTCGGCTACACCTTC; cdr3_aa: CASSPRGGSVGYTF
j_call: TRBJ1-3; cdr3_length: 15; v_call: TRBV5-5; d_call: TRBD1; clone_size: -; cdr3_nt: TGTGCCAGCAGCGCCAGGGCGACAGGGAAGAACACCATATATTTT; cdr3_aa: CASSARATGKNTIYF
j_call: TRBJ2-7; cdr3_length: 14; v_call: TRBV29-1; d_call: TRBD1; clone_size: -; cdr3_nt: TGCAGCGCAGTTGACAGGGGGTTACACTACGAGCAGTACTTC; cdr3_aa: CSAVDRGLHYEQYF
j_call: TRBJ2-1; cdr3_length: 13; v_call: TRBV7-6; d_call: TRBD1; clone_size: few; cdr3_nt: TGTGCCAGCAGCCAGGACAGGTACAATGAGCAGTTCTTC; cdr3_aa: CASSQDRYNEQFF
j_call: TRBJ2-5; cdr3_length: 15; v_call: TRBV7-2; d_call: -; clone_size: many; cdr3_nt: TGTGCCAGCAGCTTTGGGTTCGGACAGTTGGTTTTCCAGTACTTC; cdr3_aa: CASSFGFGQLVFQYF
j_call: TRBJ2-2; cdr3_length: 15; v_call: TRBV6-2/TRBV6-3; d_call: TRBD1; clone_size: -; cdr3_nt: TGTGCCAGCGGTCCCCTATCCGGGACAGGGGGCGAGCTGTTTTTT; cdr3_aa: CASGPLSGTGGELFF
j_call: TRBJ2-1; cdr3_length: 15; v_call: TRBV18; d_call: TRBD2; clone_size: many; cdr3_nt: TGTGCCAGCTCACCACCCCAGCGGGGGGGCGGTGAGCAGTTCTTC; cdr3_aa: CASSPPQRGGGEQFF
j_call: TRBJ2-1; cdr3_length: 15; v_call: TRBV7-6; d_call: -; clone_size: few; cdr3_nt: TGTGCCAGCAGCTTAGTCGCAGGCTCCTACAATGAGCAGTTCTTC; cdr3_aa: CASSLVAGSYNEQFF
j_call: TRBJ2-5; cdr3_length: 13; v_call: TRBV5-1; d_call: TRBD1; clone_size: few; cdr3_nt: TGCGCCAGCGGGACAGGGCAGGGAGAGACCCAGTACTTC; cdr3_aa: CASGTGQGETQYF
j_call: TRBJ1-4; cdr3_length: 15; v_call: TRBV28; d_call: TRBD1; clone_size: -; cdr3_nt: TGTGCCAGCAGCCGCGGACAGGGGGCCGGTGAAAAACTGTTTTTT; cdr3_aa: CASSRGQGAGEKLFF
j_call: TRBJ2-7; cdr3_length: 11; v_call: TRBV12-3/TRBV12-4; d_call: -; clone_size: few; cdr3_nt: TGTGCCAGCAGTCTAGGAACGGAACGGTACTTC; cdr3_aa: CASSLGTERYF
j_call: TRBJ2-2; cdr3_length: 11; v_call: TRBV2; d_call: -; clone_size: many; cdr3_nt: TGTGCCAGCAGTTCTAGCTGGGAGCTGTTTTTT; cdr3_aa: CASSSSWELFF